A selection of T cell receptor beta chains follows, all from one sample in a study of Tregs in tolerant kidney transplant recipients. Assay used: immunoSEQ multiplex PCR; TCRdb lists only in-frame clones, some missing. The sample yields some 240,000 clones, approximately 84% seen once. Material: CD4+ T cells from blood. These receptor sequences come from a human donor in good health. CDR3s include the opening cysteine and the closing phenylalanine or tryptophan. A D gene is named only where the DNA matches it firmly. The size field is filled for only some rows; it gives once, few, many or a size class.

size	length	D	J	V	CDR3	DNA
-	14	TRBD1	TRBJ1-1	TRBV5-1	CASSGTGFGTEAFF	TGCGCCAGCAGCGGGACAGGGTTCGGTACTGAAGCTTTCTTT
-	18	TRBD2	TRBJ2-5	TRBV4-2	CASSQDYRAGGPGETQYF	TGTGCCAGCAGCCAAGATTATCGAGCGGGGGGGCCCGGGGAGACCCAGTACTTC
-	14	TRBD1	TRBJ2-7	TRBV5-4	CASSFTGDIYEQYF	TGTGCCAGCAGCTTCACAGGGGATATATACGAGCAGTACTTC
once	18	-	TRBJ1-1	TRBV4-2	CASSQGGARARGNTEAFF	TGTGCCAGCAGCCAAGGTGGGGCGAGGGCTCGGGGGAACACTGAAGCTTTCTTT
-	16	-	TRBJ2-7	TRBV7-9	CASSLGPINAFYEQYF	TGTGCCAGCAGCCTGGGACCGATAAACGCCTTCTACGAGCAGTACTTC
-	13	-	TRBJ2-5	TRBV5-5	CASMTRDPETQYF	TGTGCCAGCATGACCCGGGATCCAGAGACCCAGTACTTC
-	15	-	TRBJ2-5	TRBV5-1	CASSQSPGQQETQYF	TGCGCCAGCAGCCAGTCGCCGGGGCAACAAGAGACCCAGTACTTC
-	17	-	TRBJ1-1	TRBV28	CASSLVPGSRMNTEAFF	TGTGCCAGCAGTTTAGTCCCAGGGTCCCGAATGAACACTGAAGCTTTCTTT
-	14	TRBD1	TRBJ1-4	TRBV7-9	CASSLGQGDEKLFF	TGTGCCAGCAGCTTAGGACAGGGGGATGAAAAACTGTTTTTT
few	12	-	TRBJ1-1	TRBV25-1	CASTVGGTEAFF	TGTGCCAGCACCGTGGGGGGGACTGAAGCTTTCTTT
-	17	TRBD2	TRBJ2-1	TRBV19	CASSIYTGTSSYNEQFF	TGTGCCAGTAGTATCTACACCGGGACTAGCTCCTACAATGAGCAGTTCTTC
-	15	TRBD2	TRBJ2-1	TRBV28	CASSSPGLAPYEQFF	TGTGCCAGCAGTTCCCCGGGACTAGCGCCATATGAGCAGTTCTTC
-	14	-	TRBJ2-5	TRBV5-1	CASSLGQLQETQYF	TGCGCCAGCAGCCTTGGACAGTTACAAGAGACCCAGTACTTC
once	15	TRBD1	TRBJ2-2	TRBV7-2	CASTNRGQNTGELFF	TGTGCCAGCACCAACAGGGGGCAGAACACCGGGGAGCTGTTTTTT
-	16	TRBD1	TRBJ1-5	TRBV6-1	CASSGETGGRRQPQHF	TGTGCCAGCAGTGGGGAGACAGGGGGGCGAAGGCAGCCCCAGCATTTT
-	13	-	TRBJ2-7	TRBV29-1	CSVVRQGRDEQYF	TGCAGCGTTGTGAGGCAGGGGAGGGACGAGCAGTACTTC
-	15	TRBD2	TRBJ2-7	TRBV11-2	CASSTTSGSSYEQYF	TGTGCCAGCAGCACCACTAGCGGAAGCTCCTACGAGCAGTACTTC
-	15	TRBD1	TRBJ1-2	TRBV5-1	CASSAGQGAPDGYTF	TGCGCCAGCAGCGCGGGACAGGGGGCCCCCGATGGCTACACCTTC
-	15	TRBD1	TRBJ1-1	TRBV18	CASSSQGGAGTEAFF	TGTGCCAGCTCATCTCAAGGGGGCGCGGGGACTGAAGCTTTCTTT
-	14	-	TRBJ2-7	TRBV6-5	CASSYGRYDYEQYF	TGTGCCAGCAGTTACGGTCGTTATGACTACGAGCAGTACTTC
-	13	-	TRBJ2-5	TRBV7-9	CASSLARGETQYF	TGTGCCAGCAGCTTAGCGAGGGGGGAGACCCAGTACTTC
-	16	TRBD2	TRBJ2-2	TRBV14	CASSQVAGRDTGELFF	TGTGCCAGCAGCCAAGTGGCCGGGAGGGACACCGGGGAGCTGTTTTTT
-	14	-	TRBJ1-2	TRBV5-8	CASHIPGLNYGYTF	TGTGCCAGTCATATACCAGGGTTGAACTATGGCTACACCTTC
-	13	-	TRBJ2-5	TRBV7-3	CASSLQGRETQYF	TGTGCCAGCAGCTTACAAGGGCGTGAGACCCAGTACTTC
-	16	-	TRBJ1-3	TRBV11-1	CASSLDRGYAGNTIYF	TGTGCCAGCAGCTTAGACCGGGGATACGCTGGAAACACCATATATTTT
-	15	-	TRBJ2-5	TRBV6-5	CASSYSRRIQETQYF	TGTGCCAGCAGTTACTCGAGGCGGATCCAAGAGACCCAGTACTTC
-	13	TRBD1	TRBJ2-7	TRBV6-5	CASSYGQAIEQYF	TGTGCCAGCAGTTACGGACAGGCGATAGAGCAGTACTTC
once	14	-	TRBJ1-1	TRBV28	CASSSDRLNTEAFF	TGTGCCAGCAGTTCCGACAGGTTGAACACTGAAGCTTTCTTT
-	15	-	TRBJ2-7	TRBV19	CASSDRVSSSYEQYF	TGTGCCAGTAGTGATCGGGTTTCGAGTTCCTACGAGCAGTACTTC
-	15	-	TRBJ2-3	TRBV9	CASSGAGFGTDTQYF	TGTGCCAGCAGCGGTGCTGGGTTTGGGACAGATACGCAGTATTTT
few	9	-	TRBJ1-1	TRBV7-5	CVRSLRTFF	TGTGTCAGAAGCCTAAGGACTTTCTTT
-	13	-	TRBJ1-5	TRBV30	CAWSLLGDQPQHF	TGTGCCTGGAGCCTCTTGGGCGATCAGCCCCAGCATTTT
-	16	-	TRBJ1-2	TRBV6-1	CASSEAVTGPLKGYTF	TGTGCCAGCAGTGAAGCGGTGACAGGTCCTCTGAAGGGCTACACCTTC
-	17	-	TRBJ1-3	TRBV19	CASSAGGTASSGNTIYF	TGTGCCAGTAGTGCCGGGGGGACCGCGAGCTCTGGAAACACCATATATTTT
-	16	-	TRBJ1-6	TRBV13	CASSSSAGLGNSPLHF	TGTGCCAGCAGCTCAAGCGCAGGGTTAGGCAATTCACCCCTCCACTTT
-	16	-	TRBJ2-6	TRBV18	CASSRGGGAGANVLTF	TGTGCCAGCTCACGGGGAGGGGGCGCTGGGGCCAACGTCCTGACTTTC
-	14	-	TRBJ2-3	TRBV5-4	CASSRSLDTDTQYF	TGTGCCAGCAGCCGGTCTTTGGACACAGATACGCAGTATTTT
-	15	-	TRBJ1-3	TRBV6-5	CASSPKPTSGNTIYF	TGTGCCAGCTCTCCGAAACCTACCTCTGGAAACACCATATATTTT
-	15	-	TRBJ2-3	TRBV19	CASTSRDAWTDTQYF	TGTGCCAGTACCTCCCGGGACGCGTGGACAGATACGCAGTATTTT
once	12	-	TRBJ1-2	TRBV6-1	CASRNSPNGYTF	TGTGCCAGCAGGAACAGCCCTAACGGCTACACCTTC
-	16	-	TRBJ1-4	TRBV5-1	CASSLEPTGPGEKLFF	TGCGCCAGCAGCTTGGAGCCGACTGGCCCGGGGGAAAAACTGTTTTTT
-	13	TRBD2	TRBJ2-7	TRBV10-2	CASSLAGTYEQYF	TGCGCCAGCAGTTTAGCGGGGACCTACGAGCAGTACTTC
once	13	TRBD1	TRBJ1-2	TRBV6-5	CASSYGQGAGYTF	TGTGCCAGCAGTTACGGGCAGGGGGCTGGCTACACCTTC
few	15	-	TRBJ2-7	TRBV6-1	CASSSGAARGYEQYF	TGTGCCAGCAGCTCAGGGGCAGCCCGAGGCTACGAGCAGTACTTC
-	15	-	TRBJ1-5	TRBV6-5	CASSPSPYSNQPQHF	TGTGCCAGCAGTCCTTCTCCCTATAGCAATCAGCCCCAGCATTTT
-	14	TRBD2	TRBJ2-1	TRBV6-1	CASKKREVNNEQFF	TGTGCCAGCAAAAAGCGGGAGGTGAACAATGAGCAGTTCTTC
-	15	-	TRBJ2-7	TRBV5-1	CASSIGLTGAYEQYF	TGCGCCAGCAGTATAGGCCTTACAGGTGCCTACGAGCAGTACTTC
-	15	-	TRBJ2-7	TRBV10-1	CASSESGRSSYEQYF	TGCGCCAGCAGTGAGTCGGGCAGGTCCTCCTACGAGCAGTACTTC
-	15	TRBD1	TRBJ2-1	TRBV19	CASSDGQGTYNEQFF	TGTGCCAGTAGTGACGGACAGGGAACCTACAATGAGCAGTTCTTC
few	14	-	TRBJ2-7	TRBV6-5	CASRRTATSYEQYF	TGTGCCAGCAGGCGGACAGCGACGAGCTACGAGCAGTACTTC
-	14	-	TRBJ1-2	TRBV5-1	CASSLDRVGYGYTF	TGCGCCAGCAGCTTGGACAGGGTGGGCTATGGCTACACCTTC
-	14	-	TRBJ1-5	TRBV2	CASLESYGNQPQHF	TGTGCCAGCCTGGAGAGTTATGGGAATCAGCCCCAGCATTTT
-	16	-	TRBJ1-2	TRBV7-8	CASSLEGLYTGYGYTF	TGTGCCAGCAGCTTAGAGGGACTATATACAGGCTATGGCTACACCTTC
-	12	-	TRBJ2-2	TRBV27	CASSPQGGELFF	TGTGCCAGCAGTCCTCAGGGCGGGGAGCTGTTTTTT